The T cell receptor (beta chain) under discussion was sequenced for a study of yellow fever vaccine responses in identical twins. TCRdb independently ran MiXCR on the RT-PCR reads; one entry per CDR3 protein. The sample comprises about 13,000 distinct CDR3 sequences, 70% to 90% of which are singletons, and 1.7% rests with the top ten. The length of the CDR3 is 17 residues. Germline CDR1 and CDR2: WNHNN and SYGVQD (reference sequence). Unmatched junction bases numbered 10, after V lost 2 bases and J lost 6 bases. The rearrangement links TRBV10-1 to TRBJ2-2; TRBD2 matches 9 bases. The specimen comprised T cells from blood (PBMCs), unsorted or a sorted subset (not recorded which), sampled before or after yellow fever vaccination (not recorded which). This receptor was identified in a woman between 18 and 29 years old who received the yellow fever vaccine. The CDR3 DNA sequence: TGCGCCAGCAGTGAGGAGGGAGCGGGAGGTTTGCCCGGGGAGCTGTTTTTT. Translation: CASSEEGAGGLPGELFF.